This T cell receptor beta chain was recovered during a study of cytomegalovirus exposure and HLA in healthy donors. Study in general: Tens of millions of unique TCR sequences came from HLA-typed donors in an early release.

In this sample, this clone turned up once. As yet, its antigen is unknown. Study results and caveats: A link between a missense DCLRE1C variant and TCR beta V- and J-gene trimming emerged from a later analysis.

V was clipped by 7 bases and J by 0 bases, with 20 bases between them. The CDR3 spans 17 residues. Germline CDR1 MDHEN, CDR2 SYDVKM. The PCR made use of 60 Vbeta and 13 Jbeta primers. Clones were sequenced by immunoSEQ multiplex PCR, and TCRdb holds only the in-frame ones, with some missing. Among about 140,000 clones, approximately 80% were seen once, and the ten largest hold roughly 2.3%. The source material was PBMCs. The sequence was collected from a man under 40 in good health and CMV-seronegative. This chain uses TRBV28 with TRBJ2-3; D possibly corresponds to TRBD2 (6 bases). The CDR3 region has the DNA TGTGCCAGCACCGTAGGAGGAGCGGCGGGGAGCACAGATACGCAGTATTTT. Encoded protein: CASTVGGAAGSTDTQYF.